These T cell receptor beta chains were read from a single sample in a study of Ad26.COV2.S vaccination and SARS-CoV-2 variants. Data came from immunoSEQ multiplex PCR; TCRdb stores just in-frame clones and leaves some out. There are about 440,000 clones in the sample; less than 95% occur only once, and about 4.1% lies in the top ten. The sequencing here drew on peripheral blood, taken in a trial of Ad26.COV2.S vaccine versus placebo. Receptors originate from a person aged 18 to 65 who received the Ad26.COV2.S COVID-19 vaccine or a placebo. Each CDR3 is given with its conserved first and last residue. The D gene is left open where the match is weak. For some rows the clone size is stated as once, few or many, or as a class when expanded; others skip it.

d_gene,abundance,j_gene,v_gene,CDR3nt,CDR3aa
-,-,TRBJ2-7,TRBV25-1,TGTGCCAGCAGTGAAGGGCTGGGGAGCTACGAGCAGTACTTC,CASSEGLGSYEQYF
-,few,TRBJ1-5,TRBV5-1,TGCGCCAGCAGCTTGGGACTGGGCAATCAGCCCCAGCATTTT,CASSLGLGNQPQHF
-,-,TRBJ2-7,TRBV21-1,TGTGCCAGCAGCAAAGACCAGCGGGAGACTTACGAGCAGTACTTC,CASSKDQRETYEQYF
-,once,TRBJ2-1,TRBV2,TGTGCCAGCAAGTACCGCTACAATGAGCAGTTCTTC,CASKYRYNEQFF
-,-,TRBJ1-3,TRBV12-3/TRBV12-4,TGTGCCACCCTAGGGGTCTCTGGAAACACCATATATTTT,CATLGVSGNTIYF
TRBD1,-,TRBJ2-6,TRBV6-5,TGTGCCTGTCACAGGGGCGGCGCTGGGGCCAACGTCCTGACTTTC,CACHRGGAGANVLTF
-,-,TRBJ1-5,TRBV11-2,TGTGCCAGCAGCCTGGGCGAATTCAGCACCCAGCATTTT,CASSLGEFSTQHF
TRBD1,-,TRBJ2-7,TRBV10-2,TGCGCCAGCAGTGCCGGGACAGGGGGCGACGAGCAGTACTTC,CASSAGTGGDEQYF
TRBD1,-,TRBJ1-1,TRBV7-2,TGTGCCAGCAGCTTAGACCCCTCCACAGGGGTCGGAGCTTTCTTT,CASSLDPSTGVGAFF
-,-,TRBJ2-5,TRBV21-1,TGTGCCAGCAGCAAAGAGACCCAGTACTTC,CASSKETQYF
-,once,TRBJ2-3,TRBV21-1,TGTGCCAGCAACCCGTCCCCCACAGGGCCCGATACGCAGTATTTT,CASNPSPTGPDTQYF
-,-,TRBJ1-1,TRBV5-5,TGTGCCAGCAGCTTAATGGTGGTGAACACTGAAGCTTTCTTT,CASSLMVVNTEAFF
TRBD2,-,TRBJ2-2,TRBV29-1,TGCAGCGTACCCTCAATTCCAGGACTAGCGGGAGTCGGCACCGGGGAGCTGTTTTTT,CSVPSIPGLAGVGTGELFF
-,-,TRBJ2-2,TRBV7-3,TGTGCCAGCAGCGCGACAGGCGGGAAATGGACCGGGGAGCTGTTTTTT,CASSATGGKWTGELFF
-,-,TRBJ2-3,TRBV20-1,TGCAGTGCTAGGCTAGCAGATACGCAGTATTTT,CSARLADTQYF
TRBD1,-,TRBJ2-5,TRBV7-6,TGTGCCAGCAGCTCCGGGACAGATGGGACCCAGTACTTC,CASSSGTDGTQYF
-,-,TRBJ1-3,TRBV5-1,TGCGCCAGCAGCTTGGGGGCAGCTGGAAACACCATATATTTT,CASSLGAAGNTIYF
-,few,TRBJ1-5,TRBV7-2,TGTGCCAGCAGCGATTATAGCAATCAGCCCCAGCATTTT,CASSDYSNQPQHF
-,-,TRBJ2-5,TRBV5-5,TGTGCCAGCAGCTTGGCCGGGTCGGAGACCCAGTACTTC,CASSLAGSETQYF
-,-,TRBJ1-4,TRBV5-4,TGTGCCAGCAGCTTCCCGACCTCCGATTTT,CASSFPTSDF
TRBD1,-,TRBJ2-1,TRBV7-2,TGTGCCAGCAGCTTAGAGGCAGGGGGCTACAATGAGCAGTTCTTC,CASSLEAGGYNEQFF
-,few,TRBJ2-7,TRBV7-9,TGTGCCAGCAGCTTAGCGACACAGGCCGAGCAGTACTTC,CASSLATQAEQYF
-,-,TRBJ2-7,TRBV27,TGTGCCAGCAGCCCTTACGAGGCCGGGGAGCAGTACTTC,CASSPYEAGEQYF
TRBD1,-,TRBJ2-3,TRBV7-8,TGTGCCAGCAGCCCCGGACAGGGCGATACGCAGTATTTT,CASSPGQGDTQYF
-,-,TRBJ2-7,TRBV6-5,TGTGCCAGCTGTACAGGTGATAGGGCCTACGAGCAGTACTTC,CASCTGDRAYEQYF
TRBD1,-,TRBJ2-5,TRBV7-8,TGTGCCAGCAGCTCGCACCGGGACAGGGGAAAACAAGAGACCCAGTACTTC,CASSSHRDRGKQETQYF
-,-,TRBJ1-1,TRBV6-2/TRBV6-3,TGTGCCAGCAGTGGCCAGCGTTCTAACACTGAAGCTTTCTTT,CASSGQRSNTEAFF
-,-,TRBJ2-1,TRBV24-1,TGTGCCACCAGTGAGTCCCGCCCCAATGAGCAGTTCTTC,CATSESRPNEQFF
TRBD1,-,TRBJ2-7,TRBV5-4,TGTGCCAGCAGCTTGGGAGACAGGGTTTACGAGCAGTACTTC,CASSLGDRVYEQYF
-,-,TRBJ2-7,TRBV6-5,TGTGCCAGCAGCCCCATCCTCTACGAGCAGTACTTC,CASSPILYEQYF
TRBD1,-,TRBJ1-4,TRBV3-1/TRBV3-2,TGTGCCAGCAGCCAACAAACCGGGACAGGGCTTGAAAAACTGTTTTTT,CASSQQTGTGLEKLFF
-,-,TRBJ2-7,TRBV4-3,TGCGCCAGCAGTCTGGGAAATTCCTACGAGCAGTACTTC,CASSLGNSYEQYF
-,-,TRBJ2-7,TRBV7-9,TGTGCCAGCAGCCCTGCTGGGACCTACGAGCAGTACTTC,CASSPAGTYEQYF
-,-,TRBJ2-1,TRBV28,TGTGCCAGCAGTTTGGAGGGATCCTACAATGAGCAGTTCTTC,CASSLEGSYNEQFF
-,-,TRBJ1-5,TRBV6-1,TGTGCCAGCAGTGAAGTCCGGGGTAGGAATCAGCCCCAGCATTTT,CASSEVRGRNQPQHF
TRBD1,-,TRBJ2-3,TRBV4-2,TGTGCCAGCAGCCAAAGGGGGCAAAGGGGAGATACGCAGTATTTT,CASSQRGQRGDTQYF
TRBD1,once,TRBJ2-7,TRBV10-3,TGTGCCATCAGTGAGGGGACAGGGAAAACCTACGAGCAGTACTTC,CAISEGTGKTYEQYF
TRBD1,-,TRBJ2-7,TRBV2,TGTGCCAGTCTGCGGACAGGGCTCGGGAGCTACGAGCAGTACTTC,CASLRTGLGSYEQYF
-,-,TRBJ2-1,TRBV21-1,TGTGCCAGCAGCAAAGAGGAAGGGAAGCGTGAGTTCTTC,CASSKEEGKREFF
-,-,TRBJ2-2,TRBV11-2,TGTGCCAGCAGCCCATTTGGGGGGCGGACCGGGGAGCTGTTTTTT,CASSPFGGRTGELFF
TRBD2,-,TRBJ2-1,TRBV30,TGTGCCTGGAGTGTTAGCGGGGGAACCAACAATGAGCAGTTCTTC,CAWSVSGGTNNEQFF
-,-,TRBJ2-5,TRBV15,TGTGCCACCAGCAAAAGCAGGGGCCAAGAGACCCAGTACTTC,CATSKSRGQETQYF
TRBD2,-,TRBJ2-3,TRBV5-4,TGTGCCAGCAGCATAGGACTAGCGGGAAGAACAGATACGCAGTATTTT,CASSIGLAGRTDTQYF
TRBD1,-,TRBJ2-5,TRBV19,TGTGCCAGTAAACGGGACAGGGTTCAAGAGACCCAGTACTTC,CASKRDRVQETQYF
-,-,TRBJ1-6,TRBV9,TGTGCCAGCAGCGTTGAACCGGGCCCCACTGGATCACCCCTCCACTTT,CASSVEPGPTGSPLHF
-,-,TRBJ2-3,TRBV27,TGTGCCAGCAGGACAAGAGCCAGCACGCAGTATTTT,CASRTRASTQYF
TRBD1,-,TRBJ1-5,TRBV7-2,TGTGCCAGCAGCTTGGCCAGGGGGAGCAATCAGCCCCAGCATTTT,CASSLARGSNQPQHF
TRBD1,few,TRBJ1-1,TRBV5-4,TGTGCCAGCAGCGACGGGACAGGGTTGACGGGCACTGAAGCTTTCTTT,CASSDGTGLTGTEAFF